This paragraph reports one TCR beta chain. Its antigen is unknown. This sample stems from a study of cytomegalovirus exposure and HLA in healthy donors. Study-level points and caveats: Within a later analysis, the majority of CMV-associated TCR beta chains appeared HLA-restricted.

PCR amplification relied on 60 Vbeta primers (plus 13 Jbeta primers). TCRdb keeps only in-frame clones here, not all; method: immunoSEQ multiplex PCR. The table has roughly 100,000 clones, just over 70% seen once; the top ten hold approximately 0.74%. V lost 9 bases and J lost 1; bases outside the gene matches: 1. The CDR3 is 13 amino acids. Germline CDR1 and CDR2: MNHNS and SASEGT. The chain combines TRBV6-1 with TRBJ2-5, with 11 bases fitting TRBD2. The sequenced sample consisted of PBMCs. This TCR derives from a boy aged 5-17 years in good health and CMV-seronegative. CDR3 sequence (DNA): TGTGCCAGGACTAGCGGGATCCAAGAGACCCAGTACTTC. This encodes CARTSGIQETQYF.